One and the same sample provided the 14 T cell receptor beta chains below, sequenced in a study of T cell responses to AZD1222 COVID-19 vaccine (dated by TCRdb to the early 2020s). The library was built by means of the immunoSEQ multiplex PCR assay. The immuneACCESS repertoire file appears here via TCRdb, limited to in-frame rearrangements. These files lack a portion of the clones; in checked studies, under half of the deficit traces to unresolved V genes, and the cause of the others is not known. Here the sample has about 45,000 clones; around three quarters occur a single time. Less than 25% of the sample rests with the top ten. This specimen's time point label, per the study, means: about 28 days (+/-7) after the second vaccine dose. The sample's treatment or condition label is to be understood as: meningococcal conjugate vaccine given as trial control. Sequenced here: peripheral blood, sampled 28 days after the second dose of the MenACWY control vaccine. The receptors stem from an adult who received the MenACWY meningococcal vaccine as a control.

The chain carries TRBV28 and TRBJ2-3, with D possibly being TRBD1 (5 bases). CDR3 size: 14 residues. Deletions cut 3 bases from V and 4 bases from J, with 11 bases between. In germline, CDR1 is MDHEN, CDR2 SYDVKM. The CDR3 DNA sequence: TGTGCCAGCAGTTTTCCTGGGGCGGCAGATACGCAGTATTTT. It yields the protein CASSFPGAADTQYF.

This chain joins TRBV28 and TRBJ2-7; 7 nucleotides match TRBD2. The CDR3 is 15 amino acids. The V and J ends lost 1 base and 3 bases, in that order; junction bases with no gene match: 6. Per the germline V gene, CDR1 is MDHEN and CDR2 is SYDVKM. The CDR3 nucleotides read TGTGCCAGCAGTTTATCCCCGGGAGGAATCTACGAGCAGTACTTC. Its translation is CASSLSPGGIYEQYF.

The chain carries TRBV7-9 and TRBJ1-2; possible D gene TRBD1, 5 bases. Trimming cost V 5 bases and J 3 bases, with 10 bases left between them. Germline CDR1 SEHNR, CDR2 FQNEAQ (reference sequence). This CDR3 spans 13 amino acids. CDR3 in DNA: TGTGCCAGCAGCCTCAGGGTAGACTATGGCTACACCTTC. Encoded protein: CASSLRVDYGYTF.

This clone showed up just once. The chain combines TRBV7-2 with TRBJ2-7; 9 nucleotides line up with TRBD2. From germline, CDR1 is SGHTA and CDR2 FQGNSA. V gave up 3 bases and J gave up 2 bases; unmatched junction bases: 5. The CDR3 loop spans 15 amino acids. The CDR3 region has the DNA TGTGCCAGCAGCTTCAGAGCGGGAGGAACCTACGAGCAGTACTTC. Protein: CASSFRAGGTYEQYF. Filled out from reference TRBV7-2 and TRBJ2-7, the complete variable domain reads GAGVSQSPSNKVTEKGKDVELRCDPISGHTALYWYRQSLGQGLEFLIYFQGNSAPDKSGLPSDRFSAERTGGSVSTLTIQRTQQEDSAVYLCASSFRAGGTYEQYFGPGTRLTVT.

The chain links TRBV3-1 (or the pseudogene TRBV3-2) to TRBJ1-3; no definite D call. Trimming removed 3 bases from V and 4 bases from J, with 4 bases in between. Germline CDR1 and CDR2: LGHDT and YNNKEL (reference sequence). The CDR3 is 12 residues long. The CDR3 is CASSQTGNTIYF. The CDR3 DNA reads TGTGCCAGCAGCCAGACGGGAAACACCATATATTTT.

The rearrangement links TRBV6-5 to TRBJ1-5, with TRBD1 matching over 9 bases. CDR3 length: 15 amino acids. Trimming at V came to 4 bases and at J to 7 bases, leaving 8 bases not matched to a gene. Germline V gene data show CDR1 as MNHEY and CDR2 as SVGAGI. The CDR3 spells CASSSGQGVRQPQHF. Here the CDR3 DNA reads TGTGCCAGCAGTTCGGGACAGGGTGTGAGACAGCCCCAGCATTTT.

The V call is TRBV4-1, the J call TRBJ1-2; no clear D. The V and J ends lost 0 bases and 2 bases respectively, with 10 bases between them. Per germline, CDR1 MGHRA and CDR2 YSYEKL. The CDR3 has 15 amino acids. The DNA of the CDR3 is TGCGCCAGCAGCCAAGAAGGAGGACGAAACTATGGCTACACCTTC. Residues: CASSQEGGRNYGYTF.

This clone appeared once. This chain links TRBV27 with TRBJ2-2; TRBD1 aligns across 8 bases. The length of the CDR3 is 17 residues. Trimming at V came to 6 bases and at J to 1 base, leaving 10 bases not matched to a gene. Germline V CDR1 and CDR2: MNHEY, SMNVEV (reference sequence). Here the CDR3 reads CASRLHGQGGNTGELFF. Here the CDR3 DNA reads TGTGCCAGCAGACTTCACGGACAGGGAGGGAACACCGGGGAGCTGTTTTTT.

This clone was recorded only once. This chain joins TRBV27 and TRBJ1-1, with D unclear. The V end was cut by 3 bases, the J end by 4 bases, with 9 bases between. CDR3 length: 13 residues. The germline CDR1 and CDR2 sequences are MNHEY and SMNVEV (reference sequence). The CDR3 nucleotides are TGTGCCAGCAGTTTTGAGGTGGGCACTGAAGCTTTCTTT. This gives the protein CASSFEVGTEAFF.

The V call is TRBV21-1, the J call TRBJ1-6. TRBV21-1 is an annotated pseudogene. The CDR3 sequence is 13 residues long. For the CDR3, the DNA is TGTGCCAGCAACCGGTGCGGGAATTCACCCCTCCACTTT. It codes for CASNRCGNSPLHF.

The chain carries TRBV10-2 and TRBJ1-1; 9 nucleotides agree with TRBD1. The CDR3 is made up of 13 amino acids. Germline-derived CDR1 and CDR2 are WSHSY and SAAADI. Trimming took 4 bases from V and 4 from J; bases not matched to a gene: 1. The CDR3 is CASSVTGGTEAFF. CDR3 bases: TGCGCCAGCAGTGTGACAGGGGGCACTGAAGCTTTCTTT.

J is TRBJ1-6 and V is TRBV18; weak D call: TRBD1 (5 bases). V was cut by 6 bases and J by 7 bases, with 16 bases left in between. Germline V gene data show CDR1 as KGHSH and CDR2 as LQKENI. This CDR3 has 15 amino acids. The CDR3 here is CASSVLQGSNSPLHF. The DNA of the CDR3 is TGTGCCAGCTCGGTTCTGCAGGGCAGCAATTCACCCCTCCACTTT.

This clone has a handful of counts. Written as DNA, the CDR3 is TGTGCCCCCTTAAGGACAGATAATTCACCCCTCCACTTT. This codes for CAPLRTDNSPLHF. The V and J genes are TRBV19 and TRBJ1-6, with D tentatively TRBD1 (6 bases). CDR3 length: 13 residues. The germline V gene has CDR1 LNHDA and CDR2 SQIVND (reference sequence). Deletions cut 11 bases from V and 5 bases from J, with 13 bases between.

The chain joins TRBV15 to TRBJ1-6; 7 bases are a match to TRBD1. The V gene's germline CDR1 is LNHNV and CDR2 YYDKDF (reference sequence). This CDR3 contains 16 residues. With 1 base clipped from V and 5 bases from J, the junction kept 5 bases outside the gene matches. CDR3 sequence reads: CATSRGPGQHNSPLHF. The CDR3 DNA reads TGTGCCACCAGCAGAGGACCGGGACAGCATAATTCACCCCTCCACTTT.